The text below deals with one TCR beta chain. Its antigen is not identified. The sample comes from a study of identical twins. Notes on the study in general: Out-of-frame alpha sequences shared between twins exhibited an excess of low generation probability. Models came in too low on out-of-frame TCR alpha sharing in monozygotic twins. The study based its conclusions on cross-sectional statistical analysis and did not follow the same donors.

A single record per CDR3 protein comes from TCRdb applying MiXCR to the 5' RACE reads. In the table there are hundreds of thousands of distinct CDR3 sequences, roughly 8% of which are singletons. The CDR3 is made up of 14 amino acids. V was cut by 0 bases and J by 10 bases, with 10 bases left in between. Germline assignment: CDR1 LGHDT and CDR2 YNNKEL (reference sequence). Another study also made use of these data, one on yellow fever vaccine responses in identical twins.

The V call is TRBV3-1, the J call TRBJ1-6; possibly TRBD1 for D (5 bases). The source material was PBMCs. This sequence originates from a woman between 18 and 29 years old in good health. The CDR3 nucleotides read TGTGCCAGCAGCCAAGATTGGGGCGGATCACCCCTCCACTTT. Translated, it gives CASSQDWGGSPLHF. Full variable domain (rest looked up from reference TRBV3-1 and TRBJ1-6): DTAVSQTPKYLVTQMGNDKSIKCEQNLGHDTMYWYKQDSKKFLKIMFSYNNKELIINETVPNRFSPKSPDKAHLNLHINSLELGDSAVYFCASSQDWGGSPLHFGNGTRLTVT.